One sample yielded the 28 T cell receptor beta chains listed below, sequenced in a study of vaccination effects on CD4 cells after COVID-19. CD4+ T cell isolation took place after less than 13 days of culture. SARS-CoV-2 infected the person between March and December 2020, as confirmed by PCR. Participants each got two BNT162b2 or mRNA-1273 vaccine doses. For these receptors, no antigen is known. Clones were sequenced by immunoSEQ multiplex PCR, and TCRdb holds only the in-frame ones, with some missing. Here the sample spans about 50,000 clones, about 76% being singletons. The sequencing used CD4+ T cells from PBMCs cultured without peptide, collected after COVID-19 vaccination. Receptors were obtained from a human donor who had a prior SARS-CoV-2 infection.

A single count supports this clone. The chain joins TRBV27 to TRBJ2-3; the D gene is possibly TRBD2 (6 bases). With 8 bases removed from V and 2 bases from J, the gap between germline ends came to 17 bases. This CDR3 spans 15 amino acids. Germline assignment: CDR1 MNHEY and CDR2 SMNVEV (reference sequence). Here the CDR3 reads CASASLGGNTDTQYF. For the CDR3, the DNA is TGTGCCAGCGCTTCTTTGGGAGGAAACACAGATACGCAGTATTTT.

This clone was counted between two and nine times. The gene calls are TRBV18 and TRBJ2-1; 13 nucleotides agree with TRBD2. The CDR3 runs to 15 residues. Germline V gene sequence: CDR1 KGHSH, CDR2 LQKENI. With V trimmed by 3 bases and J by 9 bases, 5 bases remained unmatched. The CDR3 bases are TGTGCCAGCTCACCCCCGGGACTAGCGGGATTTGAGCAGTTCTTC. Protein product: CASSPPGLAGFEQFF. Filled out from reference TRBV18 and TRBJ2-1, the complete variable domain reads NAGVMQNPRHLVRRRGQEARLRCSPMKGHSHVYWYRQLPEEGLKFMVYLQKENIIDESGMPKERFSAEFPKEGPSILRIQQVVRGDSAAYFCASSPPGLAGFEQFFGPGTRLTVL.

V is TRBV20-1 and J is TRBJ2-5, with 10 bases identical to TRBD2. The CDR3 spans 16 residues. Trimming removed 3 bases from V and 5 bases from J; junction bases left unmatched: 12. CDR1 and CDR2 (germline): DFQATT, SNEGSKA (reference sequence). In DNA form, the CDR3 reads TGCAGTGCTAGTCCACTAGCGGGAAGGGCTTGGGAGACCCAGTACTTC. This translates into CSASPLAGRAWETQYF.

CDR3 residues: CASSQGPGNEYEQYF. The CDR3, as DNA: TGTGCCAGCAGCCAGGGTCCGGGGAACGAATACGAGCAGTACTTC. The chain has TRBV3-1 (or the pseudogene TRBV3-2) and TRBJ2-7; D is possibly TRBD2 (5 bases). The CDR3 loop spans 15 amino acids. Germline V gives CDR1 LGHDT, CDR2 YNNKEL (reference sequence). The V end was cut by 3 bases, the J end by 4 bases, with 16 bases between.

This clone appeared a few times. This chain joins TRBV4-2 and TRBJ1-6, with TRBD1 matching 7 bases. Germline assignment: CDR1 LGHNA and CDR2 YNFKEQ. V was clipped by 4 bases and J by 10 bases; unmatched bases: 7. CDR3 length equals 14 residues. Here the CDR3 DNA reads TGTGCCAGCAGCCCGACAGGGTTCGACTCACCCCTCCACTTT. Its translation: CASSPTGFDSPLHF.

The V gene is TRBV19, the J gene TRBJ1-2; the D is unclear. Germline CDR1 reads LNHDA; CDR2 reads SQIVND (reference sequence). Deletions cut 2 bases from V and 0 bases from J, with 13 bases between. The CDR3 length is 16 residues. The CDR3 DNA reads as TGTGCCAGTAGTATATATGGAGCCCCGTCTAACTATGGCTACACCTTC. It translates to CASSIYGAPSNYGYTF. Full variable domain (outside the CDR3, taken from reference TRBV19 and TRBJ1-2): DGGITQSPKYLFRKEGQNVTLSCEQNLNHDAMYWYRQDPGQGLRLIYYSQIVNDFQKGDIAEGYSVSREKKESFPLTVTSAQKNPTAFYLCASSIYGAPSNYGYTFGSGTRLTVV.

V is TRBV10-3 and J is TRBJ1-4, with 7 positions matching TRBD1. V lost 3 bases and J lost 0; bases outside the gene matches: 7. Germline loops: CDR1 ENHRY, CDR2 SYGVKD. The CDR3 sequence is 17 residues long. CDR3 loop: CAISDRSGQATNEKLFF. CDR3 nucleotide sequence: TGTGCCATCAGTGACCGCTCCGGACAGGCAACTAATGAAAAACTGTTTTTT.

The chain has TRBV28 and TRBJ1-2; tentatively, D is TRBD1 (6 bases). Trimming took off 5 bases at V and 7 bases at J, with 17 bases between the two ends. Germline loops: CDR1 MDHEN, CDR2 SYDVKM. This CDR3 spans 14 amino acids. In DNA form, the CDR3 reads TGTGCCAGCAGTGCCCCCTCAGGGGTGAGTGGCTACACCTTC. Protein sequence: CASSAPSGVSGYTF.

This chain joins TRBV7-3 and TRBJ1-2; D not resolved. The CDR3 totals 16 residues. Germline V gene data show CDR1 as SGHTA and CDR2 as FQGTGA. Trimming removed 2 bases from V and 7 bases from J, with 20 bases in between. The CDR3 coding sequence is TGTGCCAGCAGCTTATTACCCTCCGGCGGGGAAAGTGGCTACACCTTC. This translates into CASSLLPSGGESGYTF.

The J gene is TRBJ1-1, the V gene TRBV20-1; D remains ambiguous. The CDR3 consists of 11 residues. Trimming took 6 bases from V and 5 from J, leaving 10 bases between them. Germline V gives CDR1 DFQATT, CDR2 SNEGSKA (reference sequence). CDR3 protein: CSAVKGTEAFF. In DNA form, the CDR3 reads TGCAGTGCGGTGAAAGGGACTGAAGCTTTCTTT.

V gene TRBV18 combines with J gene TRBJ2-3, with 9 bases lining up with TRBD2. The length of the CDR3 is 15 residues. Germline-derived CDR1 and CDR2 are KGHSH and LQKENI. The ends lost 6 bases at V and 1 base at J; junction bases unmatched: 5. The CDR3 DNA sequence: TGTGCCAGCTCTAGCGGGAGAATCGGCACAGATACGCAGTATTTT. It codes for CASSSGRIGTDTQYF.

This clone was found once. The V gene is TRBV9, the J gene TRBJ2-1; no definite D call. V lost 0 bases to trimming and J lost 6 bases, with 7 bases between them. Germline lookup yields CDR1 SGDLS and CDR2 YYNGEE. The CDR3 runs to 13 residues. The CDR3 loop reads CASSVAPSNEQFF. The DNA of the CDR3 is TGTGCCAGCAGCGTAGCCCCCAGCAATGAGCAGTTCTTC.

V usage is TRBV9 and J usage is TRBJ2-1, with D hard to call. V lost 4 bases and J 0 bases, leaving 8 bases between the germline ends. In germline, CDR1 is SGDLS, CDR2 YYNGEE. This CDR3 comprises 14 residues. The DNA for the CDR3 is TGTGCCAGCAGCCCCAGGAGCTCCTACAATGAGCAGTTCTTC. It yields the protein CASSPRSSYNEQFF.

The chain joins TRBV14 to TRBJ2-3; D may be TRBD1 or TRBD2 (6 bases each). Deletions cut 2 bases from V and 3 bases from J, with 18 bases between. The germline V gene has CDR1 SGHDN and CDR2 FVKESK. CDR3 size: 17 residues. The CDR3 sequence: CASSQTGGGRRTDTQYF. The DNA of the CDR3 is TGTGCCAGCAGCCAAACCGGAGGGGGACGACGAACAGATACGCAGTATTTT.

The gene calls are TRBV7-3 and TRBJ2-1; 9 positions match TRBD2. J gave up 1 base and V 5 bases, and 3 bases lay outside the gene matches. From germline, CDR1 is SGHTA and CDR2 FQGTGA. The length of the CDR3 is 15 residues. The CDR3 coding sequence is TGTGCCAGCAGCATAGCGGGAGTGTCCTACAATGAGCAGTTCTTC. This codes for CASSIAGVSYNEQFF.

This clone occurred a few times. The chain is built from TRBV18 and TRBJ2-3, with 7 bases aligning to TRBD2. Germline CDR1 reads KGHSH; CDR2 reads LQKENI. Losses at the gene ends were 3 bases for V and 1 base for J; bases not matched to a gene: 10. CDR3 length: 17 residues. The DNA for the CDR3 is TGTGCCAGCTCACCTCGGGCTAGCGGAATTGGCACAGATACGCAGTATTTT. Encoded protein: CASSPRASGIGTDTQYF.

The CDR3 here is CASRHAGANVLTF. CDR3 coding DNA: TGCGCCAGCCGACACGCTGGGGCCAACGTCCTGACTTTC. The chain links TRBV5-1 to TRBJ2-6, with D unresolved. Germline lookup yields CDR1 SGHRS and CDR2 YFSETQ. V shed 7 bases and J shed 2 bases, with 7 bases lying between them. The CDR3 contains 13 residues.

J is TRBJ2-6 and V is TRBV3-1 (or the pseudogene TRBV3-2); 7 positions agree with TRBD2. Trimming at V came to 4 bases and at J to 0 bases, leaving 0 bases not matched to a gene. This CDR3 has 15 residues. Per germline, CDR1 LGHDT and CDR2 YNNKEL (reference sequence). The chain's CDR3 is CASSPGGSGANVLTF. The CDR3 DNA reads as TGTGCCAGCAGCCCGGGGGGCTCTGGGGCCAACGTCCTGACTTTC.

The chain recombines TRBV6-5 with TRBJ1-2; 8 bases fit TRBD1. Germline V gene lookup returns CDR1 MNHEY and CDR2 SVGAGI. This CDR3 is built from 13 residues. V lost 6 bases to trimming and J lost 5 bases; unmatched junction nucleotides: 5. The CDR3 protein is CASRPTGEYGYTF. CDR3 bases: TGTGCCAGCAGACCGACAGGGGAGTATGGCTACACCTTC.

The rearrangement joins TRBV7-3 to TRBJ2-2, with 9 positions matching TRBD2. Looked up from germline, CDR1 is SGHTA and CDR2 is FQGTGA. Trimming at V came to 1 base and at J to 6 bases, leaving 6 bases not matched to a gene. The CDR3 extends over 16 amino acids. CDR3 sequence: CASSLNGGGASGELFF. DNA of the CDR3: TGTGCCAGCAGCTTAAATGGCGGGGGGGCCTCCGGGGAGCTGTTTTTT.

The chain carries TRBV10-3 and TRBJ1-4; 7 nucleotides align to TRBD1. The CDR3 spans 13 residues. V dropped 11 bases and J dropped 5; count of bases not matched to a gene: 8. Germline-derived CDR1 and CDR2 are ENHRY and SYGVKD. The CDR3 DNA is TGTGCCGCCAACAGGGGCCCCAATGAAAAACTGTTTTTT. As protein: CAANRGPNEKLFF.

The chain links TRBV5-1 to TRBJ2-7; D is unclear. The CDR3 is 15 residues long. V dropped 0 bases and J dropped 0 bases, with 10 bases sitting between them. CDR1 SGHRS and CDR2 YFSETQ come from the germline V gene. CDR3: CASSLDSHYSYEQYF. In nucleotides, the CDR3 is TGCGCCAGCAGCTTGGACAGCCACTACTCCTACGAGCAGTACTTC.

The genes are TRBV27 and TRBJ1-4; D might be TRBD1 (5 bases). Looked up from germline, CDR1 is MNHEY and CDR2 is SMNVEV (reference sequence). V lost 5 bases and J lost 8, with 21 bases in between. The CDR3 is 16 amino acids. The CDR3 here is CASSTTPGTIREKLFF. DNA for the CDR3: TGTGCCAGCAGTACAACCCCTGGGACGATTCGGGAAAAACTGTTTTTT.

The J gene is TRBJ2-7, the V gene TRBV7-8, with TRBD1 matching 7 bases. CDR3 length: 15 amino acids. Germline CDR1 is SGHVS and CDR2 is FQNEAQ. Trimming took 5 bases from V and 4 from J; bases not matched to a gene: 11. The CDR3 spells CASSRPRDSLYEQYF. CDR3 DNA sequence: TGTGCCAGCAGCCGCCCCCGGGACAGTCTATACGAGCAGTACTTC.

The CDR3 coding sequence is TGTGCCAGCAGCCAAGATGGCAGGCGGCAAGAGACCCAGTACTTC. Its protein product is CASSQDGRRQETQYF. The chain uses TRBV3-1 (or the pseudogene TRBV3-2) and TRBJ2-5; D is unclear. The CDR3 spans 15 residues. Germline loops: CDR1 LGHDT, CDR2 YNNKEL (reference sequence). Trimming took off 0 bases at V and 2 bases at J, with 10 bases between the two ends.

This CDR3 reads CASSLLLAGGNEQFF. The CDR3 DNA is TGCGCCAGCAGCTTGCTCCTAGCGGGAGGCAATGAGCAGTTCTTC. The chain combines TRBV5-1 with TRBJ2-1; 11 bases align to TRBD2. V shed 1 base and J 6 bases; nucleotides not matched to a gene: 3. Germline CDR1 is SGHRS and CDR2 is YFSETQ. The CDR3 runs 15 residues.

The rearrangement links TRBV7-3 to TRBJ2-1; a possible D gene is TRBD2 (6 bases). The V gene's germline CDR1 is SGHTA and CDR2 FQGTGA. The CDR3 is made up of 13 amino acids. V was clipped by 5 bases and J by 9 bases, with 14 bases between them. CDR3 nucleotides: TGTGCCAGCAGCGAGGGACTCCAGGGTGAGCAGTTCTTC. It codes for CASSEGLQGEQFF.

The gene calls are TRBV9 and TRBJ2-3, with 14 bases lining up with TRBD2. V was pared by 7 bases and J by 1 base, with 2 bases of the junction left unmatched. Germline V lookup: CDR1 SGDLS, CDR2 YYNGEE. The CDR3 runs 15 residues. The CDR3 region is CASAGLAGGTDTQYF. The CDR3 coding sequence is TGTGCCAGCGCGGGACTAGCGGGAGGCACAGATACGCAGTATTTT.